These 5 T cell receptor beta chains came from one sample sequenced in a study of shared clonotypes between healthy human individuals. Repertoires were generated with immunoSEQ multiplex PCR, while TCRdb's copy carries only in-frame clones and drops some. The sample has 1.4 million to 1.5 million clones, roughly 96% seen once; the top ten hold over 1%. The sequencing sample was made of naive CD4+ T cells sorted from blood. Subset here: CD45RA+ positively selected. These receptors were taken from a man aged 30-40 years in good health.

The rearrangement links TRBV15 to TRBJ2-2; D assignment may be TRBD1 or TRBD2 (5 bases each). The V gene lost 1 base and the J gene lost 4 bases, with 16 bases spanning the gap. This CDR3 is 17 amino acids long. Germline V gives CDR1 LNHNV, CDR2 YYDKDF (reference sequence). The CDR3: CATSRVVGVYGTGELFF. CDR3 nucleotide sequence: TGTGCCACCAGCAGAGTGGTGGGGGTTTATGGCACCGGGGAGCTGTTTTTT.

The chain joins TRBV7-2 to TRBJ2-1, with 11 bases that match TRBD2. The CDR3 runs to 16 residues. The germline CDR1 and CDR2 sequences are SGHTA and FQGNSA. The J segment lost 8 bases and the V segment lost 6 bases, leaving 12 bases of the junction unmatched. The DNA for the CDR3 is TGTGCCAGCAGTACCGCACTAGCGGGAGTTTTGTATGAGCAGTTCTTC. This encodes CASSTALAGVLYEQFF.

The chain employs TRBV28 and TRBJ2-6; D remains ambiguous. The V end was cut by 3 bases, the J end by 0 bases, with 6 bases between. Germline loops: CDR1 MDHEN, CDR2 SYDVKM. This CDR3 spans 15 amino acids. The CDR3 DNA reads TGTGCCAGCAGTTTGGAGTTCTCTGGGGCCAACGTCCTGACTTTC. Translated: CASSLEFSGANVLTF.

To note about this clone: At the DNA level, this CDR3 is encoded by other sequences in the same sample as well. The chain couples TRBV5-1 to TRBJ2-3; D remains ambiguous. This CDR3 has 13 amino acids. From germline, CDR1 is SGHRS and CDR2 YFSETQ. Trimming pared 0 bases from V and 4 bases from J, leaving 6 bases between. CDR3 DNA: TGCGCCAGCAGCTTGGTGGTAGCAGATACGCAGTATTTT. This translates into CASSLVVADTQYF.

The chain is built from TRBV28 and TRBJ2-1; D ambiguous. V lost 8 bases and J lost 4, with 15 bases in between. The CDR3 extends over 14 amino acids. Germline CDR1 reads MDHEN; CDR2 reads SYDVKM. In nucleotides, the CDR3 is TGTGCCAGCGGCCCTGTGGGTCTTTACAATGAGCAGTTCTTC. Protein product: CASGPVGLYNEQFF.